The present T cell receptor (beta chain) was sequenced within a study of identical twins' blood T cells. CDR3 length equals 14 residues. Germline CDR1 reads MNHNY; CDR2 reads SVGAGI (reference sequence). Trimming pared 4 bases from V and 3 bases from J, leaving 13 bases between. This clonotype showed up just a few times. TCRdb processed the 5' RACE reads anew with MiXCR; each CDR3 protein has one entry. The top ten hold about 6% of the sample, which has 350,000 to 400,000 distinct CDR3 sequences, over 25% seen once. This sequence was found in a woman aged 18-55 years in good health. This chain uses TRBV6-6 with TRBJ2-7, with D possibly being TRBD1 (6 bases). Source material: PBMCs. The CDR3 reads CASSSRTVSYEQYF. The CDR3 region has the DNA TGTGCCAGCAGTTCCCGGACAGTAAGCTACGAGCAGTACTTC.